This T cell receptor (beta chain) was sequenced for a study of glioma-infiltrating T cells after dendritic cell vaccination. For the study at large: Patients had newly diagnosed or recurrent glioblastoma and received dendritic cell vaccines.

Study findings and constraints: Survival was not directly related to TCR clonality in these patients.

The time point denotes: after dendritic cell vaccination, including at tumor progression/relapse. Monocyte-derived dendritic cells, cultured about 7 days with IL-4 and GM-CSF, were pulsed with autologous tumor lysate. Between about 2002 and 2012, patients got autologous tumor lysate-pulsed dendritic cell vaccines. Over 20% tumor content was confirmed by H&E before DNA isolation. The V and J ends lost 6 bases and 7 bases, in that order; junction bases with no gene match: 5. This CDR3 comprises 11 residues. Germline CDR1 is DFQATT and CDR2 is SNEGSKA (reference sequence). The data were produced by immunoSEQ multiplex PCR, yet TCRdb's version contains in-frame clones alone and is incomplete. This table holds under 2,500 clones, around three quarters found once. Comment on this clone: What it binds is unknown.

The receptor comes from a human donor with glioblastoma. The specimen was tumor tissue, collected after dendritic cell vaccination. The chain recombines TRBV20-1 with TRBJ2-7; 8 nucleotides match TRBD1. Written as DNA, the CDR3 is TGCAGTGCAACGACAGGGGCTGAGCAGTACTTC. Translated: CSATTGAEQYF.